This T cell receptor beta chain was recorded in a study of beta chain features in type 1 diabetes. Overall study context: Healthy donors and patients had similar age, gender and cell yields.

Details on this clone: No antigen is known for it.

CD4+ naive, central memory, regulatory and stem cell-like memory subsets were isolated by sorting on CD45RO/CCR7/CD25/CD127/CD95/CD27. Study results and caveats: Patients with type 1 diabetes carried fewer insertions and had more deletions at their VDJ junctions.

Reverse transcription of all isolated RNA meant that expressed TCRB transcripts were sequenced. For naive, central memory and regulatory T cell samples, reads averaged around 3.8 million. Sequenced by immunoSEQ multiplex PCR; TCRdb stores in-frame clones only, minus some. The sample has about 260,000 clones, about 70% seen once; the top ten hold about 0.05%. The CDR3 runs to 12 residues. CDR1 and CDR2 (germline): MNHEY, SVGAGI. V gave up 6 bases and J gave up 7 bases, with 13 bases separating them. The chain combines TRBV6-5 with TRBJ2-7, with D maybe TRBD2 (5 bases). This receptor was taken from a man aged 30 to 39 in good health. The material sequenced was naive CD4+ T cells from blood. For the CDR3, the DNA is TGTGCCAGCAGCTCCTCTTCGGGGGAGCAGTACTTC. It specifies CASSSSSGEQYF.